The 6 T cell receptor beta chains in this list originate from one sample, sequenced in a study of beta chain features in type 1 diabetes (dated by TCRdb to the late 2010s). The library was produced with the immunoSEQ multiplex PCR assay. The entire isolated RNA was reverse transcribed using the High Capacity cDNA Reverse Transcription Kit, and thus expressed TCRB transcripts were sequenced. TCRdb re-hosts the immuneACCESS table, in-frame sequences only. Its copies lack some clones; in the studies checked, an unresolved V gene accounts for under half of them, and the cause for the rest is not known. The sample contains 620,000 or so clones, roughly a sixth of them found a single time. 0.07% to 0.095% of the sample rests with the top ten. The sequenced sample was naive CD4+ T cells from blood. In the paper's terms, the cell subset or site label means: true naive CD4+ T cells. All receptors derive from a man aged 18 to 29 in good health.

A few counts support this clone. This chain joins TRBV7-8 and TRBJ2-5; D call uncertain. The CDR3 totals 15 residues. Germline V gene lookup returns CDR1 SGHVS and CDR2 FQNEAQ. The V end lost 0 bases, the J end lost 7 bases, and 15 bases lay between the germline ends. The CDR3: CASSLANGMIGTQYF. The CDR3 region has the DNA TGTGCCAGCAGCTTAGCGAATGGGATGATAGGGACCCAGTACTTC.

This chain uses TRBV2 with TRBJ2-1; D could derive from TRBD1 or TRBD2 (6 bases each). Germline CDR1 SNHLY, CDR2 FYNNEI. V lost 6 bases to trimming and J lost 8 bases, with 17 bases between them. This CDR3 comprises 14 residues. DNA of the CDR3: TGTGCCAGCAGATACCAGGGGAGGAGCGATGAGCAGTTCTTC. Translation: CASRYQGRSDEQFF.

The V and J genes are TRBV4-2 and TRBJ2-5; unclear D gene. Per germline, CDR1 LGHNA and CDR2 YNFKEQ. The V end lost 1 base, the J end lost 2 bases, and 5 bases lay between the germline ends. The CDR3 runs 13 residues. CDR3 sequence reads: CASSQGEQETQYF. DNA for the CDR3: TGTGCCAGCAGCCAAGGGGAACAAGAGACCCAGTACTTC.

The V gene is TRBV2, the J gene TRBJ2-4, with 11 bases lining up with TRBD1. Looked up from germline, CDR1 is SNHLY and CDR2 is FYNNEI. The V gene end was trimmed by 7 bases and the J gene end by 1 base; junction bases not matched to a gene: 15. There are 19 residues in the CDR3. This CDR3 is CASTQRGTGGLFAKNIQYF. CDR3 coding DNA: TGTGCCAGCACCCAACGGGGGACAGGGGGTCTCTTCGCCAAAAACATTCAGTACTTC.

This chain links TRBV25-1 with TRBJ1-4; 11 bases are a match to TRBD1. V dropped 5 bases and J dropped 7; count of bases not matched to a gene: 6. CDR1 and CDR2 from the germline V gene are MGHDK and SYGVNS. The CDR3 sequence is 15 residues long. The CDR3 region is CASSLPGQGGEKLFF. For the CDR3, the DNA is TGTGCCAGCAGTCTACCGGGACAGGGGGGTGAAAAACTGTTTTTT.

The rearrangement links TRBV13 to TRBJ1-2; 11 nucleotides match TRBD1. The ends lost 5 bases at V and 4 bases at J; junction bases unmatched: 6. The CDR3 extends over 15 amino acids. The V gene's germline CDR1 is PRHDT and CDR2 FYEKMQ (reference sequence). CDR3 residues: CASSPRTGGGYGYTF. DNA of the CDR3: TGTGCCAGCAGCCCCCGGACAGGGGGCGGCTATGGCTACACCTTC.